This passage covers 30 T cell receptor beta chains from one sample sequenced in a study of T-cell reconstitution after alpha-beta-depleted transplantation in children. Using unique molecular identifiers, the investigators prepared the TCRbeta library. TCRdb processed the PCR reads anew with MiXCR; each CDR3 protein has one entry. The sample shows about 160,000 distinct CDR3 sequences, 11% of them seen only once. The material sequenced was PBMCs, taken before TCRalphabeta/CD19-depleted stem cell transplant. The receptors stem from a boy aged 2-15 years with acute myeloid leukemia, due to receive a stem cell transplant.

This clonotype has at least ten counts. The genes are TRBV7-2 and TRBJ2-1, with no clear D. The CDR3 consists of 15 residues. Germline V CDR1 and CDR2: SGHTA, FQGNSA. V was cut by 3 bases and J by 0 bases, with 9 bases left in between. The CDR3 bases are TGTGCCAGCAGCTTTGGCGCTCCCTCCTACAATGAGCAGTTCTTC. Its protein product is CASSFGAPSYNEQFF.

This clonotype was seen many times. V and J are TRBV29-1 and TRBJ1-1, with 7 bases fitting TRBD1. Trimming took 4 bases from V and 11 from J; bases not matched to a gene: 7. The CDR3 is 11 residues long. From germline, CDR1 is SQVTM and CDR2 ANQGSEA. CDR3 residues: CSVARGGNAFF. The CDR3 nucleotides read TGCAGCGTTGCGAGAGGGGGCAATGCTTTCTTT.

Only a few counts were recorded for this clonotype. The V gene is TRBV7-9, the J gene TRBJ2-7, with D tentatively TRBD1 (5 bases). This CDR3 contains 12 residues. V was pared by 5 bases and J by 3 bases, with 8 bases between. CDR1 SEHNR and CDR2 FQNEAQ come from the germline V gene (reference sequence). For the CDR3, the DNA is TGTGCCAGCAGCCTGGACATCTACGAGCAGTACTTC. Protein product: CASSLDIYEQYF.

This clonotype has at least ten counts. This rearrangement joins TRBV20-1 to TRBJ1-1; D might be TRBD1 (5 bases). The CDR3 is 14 amino acids. Trimming stripped 6 bases from V and 1 base from J, with 15 bases between. Germline values: CDR1 DFQATT, CDR2 SNEGSKA (reference sequence). Here the CDR3 reads CSAPRGLGNTEAFF. CDR3 bases: TGCAGTGCCCCACGGGGGTTGGGGAACACTGAAGCTTTCTTT.

This clonotype has ten or more counts. The rearrangement uses TRBV28 and TRBJ2-7; either TRBD1 or TRBD2 may fit D (6 bases each). Germline V lookup: CDR1 MDHEN, CDR2 SYDVKM. CDR3 length: 13 amino acids. Between the trimmed V and J ends, which lost 6 bases and 6 bases, there was a span of 15 bases. The CDR3 region is CASSGGGLGEQYF. The CDR3, as DNA: TGTGCCAGCAGCGGAGGGGGACTCGGCGAGCAGTACTTC.

This clonotype was detected a few times. The rearrangement links TRBV6-2 or TRBV6-3 to TRBJ1-6; no definite D call. Trimming left V 4 bases short and J 11 bases short, with 12 bases between. Germline-derived CDR1 and CDR2 are MNHEY and SVGEGT. The CDR3 sequence is 13 residues long. The CDR3 nucleotides are TGTGCCAGCAGTTTCACACCAGCTGCACCCCTCCACTTT. Translating it yields CASSFTPAAPLHF.

This clonotype was seen at least ten times. The chain employs TRBV7-1 and TRBJ2-1, with 11 bases identical to TRBD2. TRBV7-1 has ORF status, its function being uncertain. V lost 2 bases and J lost 0; bases outside the gene matches: 24. The CDR3 is 24 amino acids. CDR3 sequence: CASSSLRPPGLAAQTTYSYNEQFF. CDR3 in DNA: TGTGCCAGCAGCTCATTAAGACCTCCGGGACTAGCGGCTCAAACGACGTACTCCTACAATGAGCAGTTCTTC.

There are many counts of this clonotype. The rearrangement joins TRBV2 to TRBJ1-2; tentatively, D is TRBD1 (6 bases). Trimming cost V 4 bases and J 4 bases, with 16 bases left between them. This CDR3 region has 15 residues. The germline V gene has CDR1 SNHLY and CDR2 FYNNEI. CDR3 sequence reads: CASSAGQTPSYGYTF. CDR3 in DNA: TGTGCCAGCAGTGCTGGACAGACCCCCTCCTATGGCTACACCTTC.

This clonotype was seen repeatedly, ten times or more. The rearrangement joins TRBV18 to TRBJ2-7, with D perhaps matching TRBD1 (6 bases). In germline, CDR1 is KGHSH, CDR2 LQKENI. The CDR3 is 15 residues long. Deletions cut 4 bases from V and 7 bases from J, with 20 bases between. The CDR3 reads CASSRYQGPQEEQYF. The DNA of the CDR3 is TGTGCCAGCTCACGATATCAGGGGCCTCAGGAGGAGCAGTACTTC.

In its sample, this clonotype was seen many times. This rearrangement joins TRBV7-9 to TRBJ1-1, with unresolved D. The CDR3 sequence is 12 residues long. Trimming left V 1 base short and J 3 bases short, with 3 bases between. CDR1 is SEHNR, CDR2 FQNEAQ, per germline (reference sequence). The CDR3 sequence: CASSLVDTEAFF. In DNA form, the CDR3 reads TGTGCCAGCAGCTTAGTGGACACTGAAGCTTTCTTT.

This clonotype was counted many times. The chain links TRBV20-1 to TRBJ2-1; 15 nucleotides agree with TRBD2. This CDR3 is 17 amino acids long. Germline loops: CDR1 DFQATT, CDR2 SNEGSKA (reference sequence). Losses at the gene ends were 5 bases for V and 1 base for J; bases not matched to a gene: 6. The CDR3 protein is CSAAGLAGGGSYNEQFF. CDR3 bases: TGCAGTGCTGCGGGACTAGCGGGAGGAGGGTCCTACAATGAGCAGTTCTTC.

This clonotype was picked up many times. V gene TRBV12-3 or TRBV12-4 combines with J gene TRBJ1-4; D gene uncertain. There are 15 residues in the CDR3. V shed 7 bases and J shed 5 bases, with 17 bases lying between them. In DNA form, the CDR3 reads TGTGCCAGCAAGAGTGGGCGGCTGGGGAATGAAAAACTGTTTTTT. Protein product: CASKSGRLGNEKLFF.

This clonotype showed up many times. J is TRBJ2-7 and V is TRBV5-1; no reliable D call. CDR3 size: 13 residues. Trimming took 9 bases from V and 5 from J, leaving 18 bases between them. Germline CDR1 reads SGHRS; CDR2 reads YFSETQ. The CDR3 nucleotides are TGCGCCATCCGCGCCCGATATAGCAACGAGCAGTACGTC. Its protein product is CAIRARYSNEQYV.

There are many counts of this clonotype. V and J are TRBV28 and TRBJ1-5; D is perhaps TRBD1 (5 bases). CDR1 and CDR2 from the germline V gene are MDHEN and SYDVKM. The CDR3 covers 17 residues. V was trimmed by 7 bases and J by 0 bases, leaving 19 bases between them. CDR3 sequence reads: CASTTRAEGYSNQPQHF. The DNA of the CDR3 is TGTGCCAGCACCACCAGGGCAGAAGGATATAGCAATCAGCCCCAGCATTTT. Using reference TRBV28 and TRBJ1-5 for the parts outside the CDR3, the full variable domain is DVKVTQSSRYLVKRTGEKVFLECVQDMDHENMFWYRQDPGLGLRLIYFSYDVKMKEKGDIPEGYSVSREKKERFSLILESASTNQTSMYLCASTTRAEGYSNQPQHFGDGTRLSIL.

This clonotype was picked up many times. This chain links TRBV20-1 with TRBJ2-7; D uncertain. With 6 bases removed from V and 2 bases from J, the gap between germline ends came to 20 bases. The CDR3 has 15 residues. Germline lookup yields CDR1 DFQATT and CDR2 SNEGSKA (reference sequence). CDR3 in amino acids: CSAPGLTGFPYEQYF. The DNA of the CDR3 is TGCAGTGCCCCCGGGCTTACCGGATTCCCCTACGAGCAGTACTTC.

This clonotype was observed many times. This sequence joins TRBV5-6 and TRBJ2-5, with TRBD2 as a possible D gene (7 bases). This CDR3 has 16 amino acids. CDR1 SGHDT and CDR2 YYEEEE come from the germline V gene. Trimming stripped 1 base from V and 2 bases from J, with 15 bases between. The CDR3, as DNA: TGTGCCAGCAGCTTGAGGGGGGGGCCCCTTCAAGAGACCCAGTACTTC. It is translated as CASSLRGGPLQETQYF.

The table lists this clonotype with many counts. The chain couples TRBV29-1 to TRBJ1-1; no definite D call. The germline V gene has CDR1 SQVTM and CDR2 ANQGSEA. The CDR3 spans 11 residues. The V end lost 7 bases, the J end lost 8 bases, and 14 bases lay between the germline ends. The chain's CDR3 is CSDHGLGEAFF. The CDR3 bases are TGCAGCGACCACGGACTAGGCGAAGCTTTCTTT.

This clonotype was seen at least ten times. V usage is TRBV29-1 and J usage is TRBJ2-1; D is ambiguous. Trimming removed 4 bases from V and 5 bases from J, with 21 bases in between. The length of the CDR3 is 16 residues. CDR1 is SQVTM and CDR2 is ANQGSEA in the germline V gene. CDR3 loop: CSVAFLLGFDHNEQFF. The CDR3 coding sequence is TGCAGCGTTGCTTTTCTGCTCGGATTCGATCACAATGAGCAGTTCTTC.

This clonotype was counted at least ten times. The J gene is TRBJ2-6, the V gene TRBV18, with TRBD1 identical over 11 bases. The CDR3 is made up of 18 amino acids. Germline CDR1 reads KGHSH; CDR2 reads LQKENI. V lost 4 bases to trimming and J lost 1 base; unmatched junction nucleotides: 6. In DNA form, the CDR3 reads TGTGCCAGCTCACAACCCGGGACAGGGGGATCTGGGGCCAACGTCCTGACTTTC. Amino acid sequence: CASSQPGTGGSGANVLTF.

This clonotype has at least ten counts. As DNA, the CDR3 is TGCAGTGCTAGAGATCGGGCTAGCGGGACCATCTCCTACGAGCAGTACTTC. Translated: CSARDRASGTISYEQYF. The chain joins TRBV20-1 to TRBJ2-7; 9 bases are a match to TRBD2. V dropped 0 bases and J dropped 0; count of bases not matched to a gene: 9. Germline CDR1 is DFQATT and CDR2 is SNEGSKA (reference sequence). This CDR3 spans 17 amino acids.

This clonotype was recorded a few times. This may stem from a read error, because a much larger clone lies one nucleotide away. The DNA for the CDR3 is TGCGGCGTGACAGGGGTCGGGGCCAACGTCCTGACTTTC. This codes for CGVTGVGANVLTF. The rearrangement links TRBV29-1 to TRBJ2-6; 8 nucleotides agree with TRBD1. CDR3 length equals 13 residues. In germline, CDR1 is SQVTM, CDR2 ANQGSEA.

This clonotype was recorded many times. The chain has TRBV27 and TRBJ2-7; 9 bases match TRBD1. The V and J ends lost 9 bases and 3 bases, in that order; junction bases with no gene match: 6. CDR1 and CDR2 (germline): MNHEY, SMNVEV (reference sequence). This CDR3 spans 13 amino acids. CDR3 loop: CASTGTGSYEQYF. DNA of the CDR3: TGTGCCAGTACCGGGACAGGGAGCTACGAGCAGTACTTC.

This clonotype was detected many times. V usage is TRBV5-1 and J usage is TRBJ1-6; D not resolved. The germline V gene has CDR1 SGHRS and CDR2 YFSETQ. V was trimmed by 2 bases and J by 3 bases, leaving 12 bases between them. This CDR3 contains 16 residues. CDR3 coding DNA: TGCGCCAGCAGCTTTAGTGGGCGAAACTATAATTCACCCCTCCACTTT. This sequence encodes CASSFSGRNYNSPLHF.

This clonotype was detected many times. The V gene is TRBV5-1, the J gene TRBJ2-7; D is uncertain. Trimming removed 1 base from V and 3 bases from J, with 5 bases in between. Germline CDR1 reads SGHRS; CDR2 reads YFSETQ. This CDR3 spans 12 amino acids. The CDR3, as DNA: TGCGCCAGCAGCTTGCGGTTCTACGAGCAGTACGTC. Translated, it gives CASSLRFYEQYV.

This clonotype was counted at least ten times. This sequence joins TRBV12-5 and TRBJ1-1; 12 bases map to TRBD1. Germline values: CDR1 LGHNT, CDR2 FRNRAP. This CDR3 contains 19 residues. The ends lost 2 bases at V and 3 bases at J; junction bases unmatched: 13. CDR3 nucleotides: TGTGCTAGTGGTTTGTCCCCGGGACAGGGGGCCCCGGGGGACACTGAAGCTTTCTTT. This sequence encodes CASGLSPGQGAPGDTEAFF.

This clonotype came up many times. The genes are TRBV6-5 and TRBJ1-2, with 8 bases lining up with TRBD1. V gave up 4 bases and J gave up 3 bases; unmatched junction bases: 4. The CDR3 spans 14 residues. Germline values: CDR1 MNHEY, CDR2 SVGAGI. The CDR3 reads CASSSLTGDYGYTF. The DNA for the CDR3 is TGTGCCAGCAGTTCATTGACAGGGGACTATGGCTACACCTTC.

This clonotype was seen many times. The J gene is TRBJ1-2, the V gene TRBV19; tentatively, D is TRBD1 (5 bases). The CDR3 extends over 16 amino acids. CDR1 is LNHDA, CDR2 SQIVND, per germline (reference sequence). V lost 4 bases to trimming and J lost 2 bases, with 17 bases between them. CDR3 DNA sequence: TGTGCCAGTAGTAGCCTCGCCATGACAGTGAACTATGGCTACACCTTC. Its protein product is CASSSLAMTVNYGYTF.

With respect to this clonotype: It may be a read error: a sequence one base away is much more abundant. J is TRBJ2-4 and V is TRBV7-8; D is possibly TRBD1 (6 bases). In germline, CDR1 is SGHVS, CDR2 FQNEAQ. The CDR3 runs 16 residues. CDR3 amino acids: CPSSPLDRIAKNIQYF. CDR3 DNA: TGTCCCAGCAGCCCATTGGACAGAATTGCCAAAAACATTCAGTACTTC.

The chain carries TRBV2 and TRBJ1-4; 7 bases fit TRBD1. The CDR3 extends over 14 amino acids. CDR1 is SNHLY, CDR2 FYNNEI, per germline. Losses at the gene ends were 6 bases for V and 7 bases for J; bases not matched to a gene: 8. The CDR3 DNA reads as TGTGCCAGCAGAAAACAGGGGATGGGTGAAAAACTGTTTTTT. Translation gives CASRKQGMGEKLFF.

This clonotype appeared many times. The chain joins TRBV4-1 to TRBJ2-7; possible D gene TRBD2, 5 bases. CDR1 is MGHRA and CDR2 is YSYEKL in the germline V gene. The CDR3 extends over 15 amino acids. V dropped 0 bases and J dropped 0 bases, with 9 bases sitting between them. In nucleotides, the CDR3 is TGCGCCAGCAGCCAAGATCGGAGCGGCTCCTACGAGCAGTACTTC. This encodes CASSQDRSGSYEQYF.